The 22 T cell receptor beta chains below all came from one sample that was sequenced in a study of control samples from healthy donors and cancer patients. The repertoire was sequenced with immunoSEQ multiplex PCR; TCRdb's copy has only in-frame clones and lacks some. This sample yields 260,000 or so clones, of which roughly 87% are seen a single time; about an eighth belongs to the top ten. Sequencing used PBMCs. The source is a woman between 55 and 75 years old with lung cancer.

This clone is termed medium-sized. This chain uses TRBV4-2 with TRBJ1-6; D unresolved. V shed 0 bases and J shed 10 bases, with 13 bases lying between them. The CDR3 length is 15 residues. Germline V lookup: CDR1 LGHNA, CDR2 YNFKEQ. The CDR3 DNA reads TGTGCCAGCAGCCAAGAACACGGAGGTGGCTCACCCCTCCACTTT. Its protein is CASSQEHGGGSPLHF.

In the case of this clone: Other DNA sequences in this specimen translate into the identical CDR3. The rearrangement joins TRBV6-1 to TRBJ1-1; no clear D gene. Germline CDR1 is MNHNS and CDR2 is SASEGT. The CDR3 has 14 amino acids. The V end lost 1 base, the J end lost 0 bases, and 6 bases lay between the germline ends. CDR3 loop: CASSEGGLNTEAFF. The CDR3 DNA is TGTGCCAGCAGTGAAGGAGGGCTGAACACTGAAGCTTTCTTT.

The chain uses TRBV2 and TRBJ2-1; 7 bases agree with TRBD2. Trimming took 10 bases from V and 0 from J; bases not matched to a gene: 6. The CDR3 contains 14 residues. Per germline, CDR1 SNHLY and CDR2 FYNNEI. CDR3 amino acids: CATGGGSSYNEQFF. CDR3 DNA sequence: TGTGCCACTGGGGGGGGGAGCTCCTACAATGAGCAGTTCTTC.

The chain carries TRBV27 and TRBJ2-7; D is perhaps TRBD2 (6 bases). V dropped 3 bases and J dropped 1 base, with 16 bases sitting between them. CDR3 length: 16 amino acids. From germline, CDR1 is MNHEY and CDR2 SMNVEV (reference sequence). As DNA, the CDR3 is TGTGCCAGCAGTTTCCCCCGCGGGGCTACATCCTACGAGCAGTACTTC. This encodes CASSFPRGATSYEQYF.

The V gene is TRBV13, the J gene TRBJ1-6; D gene unclear. Germline assignment: CDR1 PRHDT and CDR2 FYEKMQ (reference sequence). This CDR3 has 14 residues. With 4 bases removed from V and 8 bases from J, the gap between germline ends came to 12 bases. The chain's CDR3 is CASSYYLRDSPLHF. In DNA, the CDR3 is TGTGCCAGCAGCTACTACCTTAGGGATTCACCCCTCCACTTT.

This clone was seen only a few times. This chain connects TRBV14 to TRBJ1-2; 7 bases are a match to TRBD1. The length of the CDR3 is 13 residues. J gave up 7 bases and V 5 bases, and 7 bases lay outside the gene matches. Per germline, CDR1 SGHDN and CDR2 FVKESK. The CDR3 loop is CASSSQSGGGYTF. The CDR3 coding sequence is TGTGCCAGCAGCTCGCAATCAGGGGGTGGCTACACCTTC.

This clone was detected a few times. V usage is TRBV9 and J usage is TRBJ2-6; D gene ambiguous. The V gene lost 5 bases and the J gene lost 4 bases, with 4 bases spanning the gap. This CDR3 is built from 12 residues. In germline, CDR1 is SGDLS, CDR2 YYNGEE. CDR3 sequence: CASRRGANVLTF. CDR3 bases: TGTGCCAGCAGACGGGGGGCCAACGTCCTGACTTTC.

The chain combines TRBV19 with TRBJ2-1; 10 bases line up with TRBD2. The CDR3 length is 15 residues. Germline V gene lookup returns CDR1 LNHDA and CDR2 SQIVND (reference sequence). Trimming took 4 bases from V and 10 from J; bases not matched to a gene: 10. The CDR3 DNA follows: TGTGCCAGTAGTACGCACAGTAGCGGGGGGAGGGAGCAGTTCTTC. Amino acid sequence: CASSTHSSGGREQFF.

The chain uses TRBV19 and TRBJ2-3; possibly TRBD2 for D (7 bases). Germline V lookup: CDR1 LNHDA, CDR2 SQIVND (reference sequence). The CDR3 runs 17 residues. The germline V and J ends were trimmed by 5 bases and 2 bases, with 20 bases remaining between them. CDR3 protein: CASSGFSGGPSTDTQYF. The DNA of the CDR3 is TGTGCCAGTAGTGGGTTTTCGGGGGGCCCTTCCACAGATACGCAGTATTTT.

The chain combines TRBV4-2 with TRBJ1-1, with D perhaps TRBD1 (5 bases). The CDR3 loop spans 13 amino acids. Germline CDR1 reads LGHNA; CDR2 reads YNFKEQ. The V end was cut by 0 bases, the J end by 4 bases, with 6 bases between. This chain's CDR3 is CASSQDQGTEAFF. The DNA of the CDR3 is TGTGCCAGCAGCCAAGATCAGGGCACTGAAGCTTTCTTT.

This chain joins TRBV5-4 and TRBJ2-5; no clear D gene. The CDR3 is made up of 12 amino acids. Deletions cut 0 bases from V and 3 bases from J, with 3 bases between. Germline CDR1 SGHNT, CDR2 YYREEE (reference sequence). The CDR3 spells CASSLGKETQYF. Here the CDR3 DNA reads TGTGCCAGCAGCTTGGGTAAAGAGACCCAGTACTTC.

The V call is TRBV9, the J call TRBJ2-7, with TRBD1 identical over 9 bases. CDR1 and CDR2 (germline): SGDLS, YYNGEE. V shed 7 bases, J shed 7 bases, and the junction held 12 bases outside the gene matches. This CDR3 spans 14 amino acids. The CDR3 sequence is CASGTGTGMWEQYF. CDR3 nucleotides: TGTGCCAGCGGAACCGGGACAGGGATGTGGGAGCAGTACTTC. Full variable domain (remainder filled in from reference TRBV9 and TRBJ2-7): DSGVTQTPKHLITATGQRVTLRCSPRSGDLSVYWYQQSLDQGLQFLIQYYNGEERAKGNILERFSAQQFPDLHSELNLSSLELGDSALYFCASGTGTGMWEQYFGPGTRLTVT.

The rearrangement links TRBV5-1 to TRBJ2-3, with TRBD2 matching over 8 bases. Germline V CDR1 and CDR2: SGHRS, YFSETQ. V lost 4 bases to trimming and J lost 6 bases; unmatched junction nucleotides: 7. The length of the CDR3 is 14 residues. The CDR3 coding sequence is TGCGCCAGCAGCCAGGGACTAGTAATTGATACGCAGTATTTT. It encodes CASSQGLVIDTQYF.

This rearrangement joins TRBV10-2 to TRBJ1-1; 7 positions match TRBD1. The junction had 4 bases not matched to a gene; V was cut back by 4 bases and J by 5 bases. The germline CDR1 and CDR2 sequences are WSHSY and SAAADI. CDR3 size: 13 residues. The CDR3 protein is CASSGQGRTEAFF. CDR3 in DNA: TGCGCCAGCAGTGGACAGGGTAGGACTGAAGCTTTCTTT.

This sequence joins TRBV3-1 (or the pseudogene TRBV3-2) and TRBJ2-2; 8 nucleotides line up with TRBD1. The junction had 5 bases not matched to a gene; V was cut back by 2 bases and J by 3 bases. Looked up from germline, CDR1 is LGHDT and CDR2 is YNNKEL (reference sequence). This CDR3 has 16 amino acids. The CDR3 coding sequence is TGTGCCAGCAGCCAATTTCAGGGGGCCCACACCGGGGAGCTGTTTTTT. Translating it yields CASSQFQGAHTGELFF.

The sample holds a few counts of this clone. The chain employs TRBV29-1 and TRBJ2-5, with 12 bases fitting TRBD1. CDR3 length: 14 amino acids. CDR1 is SQVTM, CDR2 ANQGSEA, per germline. V shed 4 bases, J shed 4 bases, and the junction held 4 bases outside the gene matches. CDR3 in amino acids: CSVGWDRGRETQYF. CDR3 coding DNA: TGCAGCGTTGGTTGGGACAGGGGGCGAGAGACCCAGTACTTC.

The chain joins TRBV20-1 to TRBJ2-1; D tentatively reads TRBD1 or TRBD2 (6 bases each). Germline V gene sequence: CDR1 DFQATT, CDR2 SNEGSKA (reference sequence). The CDR3 runs 18 residues. The V gene lost 3 bases and the J gene lost 7 bases, with 28 bases spanning the gap. In DNA form, the CDR3 reads TGCAGTGCTAGTAATCTTCAGTGGGGGGCCATCCCGGGGAATGAGCAGTTCTTC. Protein: CSASNLQWGAIPGNEQFF.

This clone was seen only a few times. The chain combines TRBV7-9 with TRBJ1-4; 8 bases fit TRBD1. CDR1 and CDR2 (germline): SEHNR, FQNEAQ (reference sequence). CDR3 length: 15 residues. With 5 bases clipped from V and 3 bases from J, the junction kept 5 bases outside the gene matches. In DNA form, the CDR3 reads TGTGCCAGCAGCCCAGGGGGCAGCTCTAATGAAAAACTGTTTTTT. As protein: CASSPGGSSNEKLFF.

The genes are TRBV15 and TRBJ1-2; no definite D call. The ends were cut back, 2 bases at V and 4 bases at J, with 11 bases in the middle. CDR3 length: 14 residues. CDR1 LNHNV and CDR2 YYDKDF come from the germline V gene (reference sequence). CDR3 sequence reads: CATSRNSRAYGYTF. CDR3 bases: TGTGCCACCAGCAGAAACTCGAGGGCCTATGGCTACACCTTC.

V gene TRBV6-5 combines with J gene TRBJ2-1; TRBD2 might be the D (6 bases). Trimming pared 7 bases from V and 0 bases from J, leaving 13 bases between. In germline, CDR1 is MNHEY, CDR2 SVGAGI. The CDR3 length is 15 residues. Here the CDR3 DNA reads TGTGCCAGCAAACGGGACTCCGACTCCTACAATGAGCAGTTCTTC. Translation gives CASKRDSDSYNEQFF.

The chain has TRBV28 and TRBJ2-3; D is uncertain. The germline V and J ends were trimmed by 3 bases and 2 bases, with 12 bases remaining between them. Germline V gene sequence: CDR1 MDHEN, CDR2 SYDVKM. This CDR3 spans 15 amino acids. The CDR3 loop is CASSFLDGDTDTQYF. CDR3 sequence (DNA): TGTGCCAGCAGTTTTTTGGACGGCGACACAGATACGCAGTATTTT.

The chain carries TRBV7-8 and TRBJ2-1; D unclear. This CDR3 is built from 13 residues. Germline V gene sequence: CDR1 SGHVS, CDR2 FQNEAQ. V was clipped by 0 bases and J by 8 bases, with 8 bases between them. The DNA of the CDR3 is TGTGCCAGCAGCTTAGCGCGTAGGGATGAGCAGTTCTTC. Translated, it gives CASSLARRDEQFF.